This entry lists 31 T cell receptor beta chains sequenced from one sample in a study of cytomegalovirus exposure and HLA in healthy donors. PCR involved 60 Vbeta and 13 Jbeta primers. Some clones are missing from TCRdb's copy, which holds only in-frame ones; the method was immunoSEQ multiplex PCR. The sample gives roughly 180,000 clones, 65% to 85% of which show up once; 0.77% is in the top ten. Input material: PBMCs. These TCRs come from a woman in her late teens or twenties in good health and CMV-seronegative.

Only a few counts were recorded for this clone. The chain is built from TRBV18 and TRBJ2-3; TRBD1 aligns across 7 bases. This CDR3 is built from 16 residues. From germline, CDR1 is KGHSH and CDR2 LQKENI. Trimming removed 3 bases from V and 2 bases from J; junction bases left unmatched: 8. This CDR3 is CASSPLPGQITDTQYF. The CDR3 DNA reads TGTGCCAGCTCACCTCTTCCGGGACAGATCACAGATACGCAGTATTTT.

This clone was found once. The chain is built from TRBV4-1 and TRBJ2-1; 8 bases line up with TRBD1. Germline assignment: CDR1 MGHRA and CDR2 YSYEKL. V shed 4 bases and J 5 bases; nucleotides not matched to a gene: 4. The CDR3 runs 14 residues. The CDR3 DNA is TGCGCCAGCAGCCCGACAGGGGTCAACAATGAGCAGTTCTTC. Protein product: CASSPTGVNNEQFF.

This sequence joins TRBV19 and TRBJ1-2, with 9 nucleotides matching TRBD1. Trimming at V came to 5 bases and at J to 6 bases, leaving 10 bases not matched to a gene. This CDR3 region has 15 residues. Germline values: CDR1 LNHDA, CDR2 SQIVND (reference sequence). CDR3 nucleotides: TGTGCCAGTAGTCCTGGGACAGGGTTCGTCCATGGCTACACCTTC. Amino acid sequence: CASSPGTGFVHGYTF.

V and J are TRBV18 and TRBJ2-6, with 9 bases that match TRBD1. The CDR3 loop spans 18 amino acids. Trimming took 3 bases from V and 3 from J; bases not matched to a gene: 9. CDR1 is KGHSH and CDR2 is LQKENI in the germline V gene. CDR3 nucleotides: TGTGCCAGCTCACCGCCCACGGACAGGGGAGATGGGGCCAACGTCCTGACTTTC. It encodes CASSPPTDRGDGANVLTF.

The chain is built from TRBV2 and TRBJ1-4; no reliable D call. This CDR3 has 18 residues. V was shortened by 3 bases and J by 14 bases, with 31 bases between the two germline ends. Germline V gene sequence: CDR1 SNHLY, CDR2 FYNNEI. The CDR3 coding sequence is TGTGCCAGCAGTGATTGGGCCCAGCCACACCGGTTAACTCCATCTCTGTTTTTT. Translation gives CASSDWAQPHRLTPSLFF.

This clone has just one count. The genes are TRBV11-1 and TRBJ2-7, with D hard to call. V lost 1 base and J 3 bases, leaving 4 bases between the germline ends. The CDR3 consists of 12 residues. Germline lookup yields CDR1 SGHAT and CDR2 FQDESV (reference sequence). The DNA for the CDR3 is TGTGCCAGCAGCTTAGGTAGCTACGAGCAGTACTTC. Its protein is CASSLGSYEQYF.

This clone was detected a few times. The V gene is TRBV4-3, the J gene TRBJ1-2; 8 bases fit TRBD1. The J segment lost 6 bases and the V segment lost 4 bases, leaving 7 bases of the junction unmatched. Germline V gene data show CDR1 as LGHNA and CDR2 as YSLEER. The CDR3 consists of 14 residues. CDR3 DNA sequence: TGCGCCAGCAGCCGGAATGGACAGGGTGATGGCTACACCTTC. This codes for CASSRNGQGDGYTF.

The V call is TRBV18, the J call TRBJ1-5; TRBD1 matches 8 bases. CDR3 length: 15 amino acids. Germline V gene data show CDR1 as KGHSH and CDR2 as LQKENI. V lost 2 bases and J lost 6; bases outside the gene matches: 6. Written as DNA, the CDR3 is TGTGCCAGCTCACCAACAGGGGGTACCAGTCAGCCCCAGCATTTT. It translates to CASSPTGGTSQPQHF.

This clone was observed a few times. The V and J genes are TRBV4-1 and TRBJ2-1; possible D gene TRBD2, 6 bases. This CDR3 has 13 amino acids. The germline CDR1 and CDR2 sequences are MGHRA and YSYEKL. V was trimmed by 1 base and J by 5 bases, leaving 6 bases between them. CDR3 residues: CASSQGTNNEQFF. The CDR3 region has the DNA TGCGCCAGCAGCCAAGGGACTAACAATGAGCAGTTCTTC.

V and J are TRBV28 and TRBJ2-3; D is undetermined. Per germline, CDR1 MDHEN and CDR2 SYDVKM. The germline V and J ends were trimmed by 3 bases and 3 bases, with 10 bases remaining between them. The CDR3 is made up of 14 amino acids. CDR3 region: CASSFYPGTDTQYF. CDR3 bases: TGTGCCAGCAGTTTTTATCCAGGTACAGATACGCAGTATTTT.

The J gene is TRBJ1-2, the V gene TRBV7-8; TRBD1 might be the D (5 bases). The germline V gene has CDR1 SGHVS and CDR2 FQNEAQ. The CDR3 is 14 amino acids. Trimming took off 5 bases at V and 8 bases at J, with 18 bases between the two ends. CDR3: CASSPAGQGFGYTF. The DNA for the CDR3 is TGTGCCAGCAGCCCAGCCGGGCAGGGCTTCGGCTACACCTTC.

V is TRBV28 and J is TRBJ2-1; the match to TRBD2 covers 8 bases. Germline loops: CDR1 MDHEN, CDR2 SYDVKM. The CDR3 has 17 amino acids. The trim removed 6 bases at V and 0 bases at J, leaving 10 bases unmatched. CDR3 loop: CASSSVSGIRSYNEQFF. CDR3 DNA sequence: TGTGCCAGCAGCTCCGTTAGCGGGATCCGCTCCTACAATGAGCAGTTCTTC.

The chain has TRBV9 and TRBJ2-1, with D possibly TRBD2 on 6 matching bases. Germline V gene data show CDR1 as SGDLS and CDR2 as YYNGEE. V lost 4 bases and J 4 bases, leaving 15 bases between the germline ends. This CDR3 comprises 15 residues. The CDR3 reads CASSSPGLGYNEQFF. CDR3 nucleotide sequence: TGTGCCAGCAGCTCGCCGGGACTGGGTTACAATGAGCAGTTCTTC. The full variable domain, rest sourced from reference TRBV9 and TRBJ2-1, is DSGVTQTPKHLITATGQRVTLRCSPRSGDLSVYWYQQSLDQGLQFLIQYYNGEERAKGNILERFSAQQFPDLHSELNLSSLELGDSALYFCASSSPGLGYNEQFFGPGTRLTVL.

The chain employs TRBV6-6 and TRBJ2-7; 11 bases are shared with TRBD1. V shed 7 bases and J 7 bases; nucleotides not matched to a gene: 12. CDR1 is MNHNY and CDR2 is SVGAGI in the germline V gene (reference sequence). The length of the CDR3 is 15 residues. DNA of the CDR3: TGTGCCAGCATCCCAGAAAGGGACAGGGGGGAGGAGCAGTACTTC. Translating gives CASIPERDRGEEQYF.

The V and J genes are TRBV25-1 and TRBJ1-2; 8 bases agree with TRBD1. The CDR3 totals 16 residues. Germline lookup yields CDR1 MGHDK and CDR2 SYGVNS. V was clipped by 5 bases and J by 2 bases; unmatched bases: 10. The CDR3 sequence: CASSINRDRPNYGYTF. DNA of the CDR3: TGTGCCAGCAGTATAAACCGGGACAGGCCGAACTATGGCTACACCTTC.

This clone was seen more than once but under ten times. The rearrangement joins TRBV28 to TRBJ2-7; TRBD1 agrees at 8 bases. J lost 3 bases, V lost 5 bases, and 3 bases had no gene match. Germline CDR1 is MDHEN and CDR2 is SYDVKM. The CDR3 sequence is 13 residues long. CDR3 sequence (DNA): TGTGCCAGCAGTCTGGACAGGGTCTACGAGCAGTACTTC. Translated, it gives CASSLDRVYEQYF.

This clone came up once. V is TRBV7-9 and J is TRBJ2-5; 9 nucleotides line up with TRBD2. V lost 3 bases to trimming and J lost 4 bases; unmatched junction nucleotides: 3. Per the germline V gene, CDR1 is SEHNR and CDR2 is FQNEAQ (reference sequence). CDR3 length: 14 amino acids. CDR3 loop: CASSFSAGGETQYF. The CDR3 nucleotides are TGTGCCAGCAGCTTTTCAGCGGGAGGAGAGACCCAGTACTTC.

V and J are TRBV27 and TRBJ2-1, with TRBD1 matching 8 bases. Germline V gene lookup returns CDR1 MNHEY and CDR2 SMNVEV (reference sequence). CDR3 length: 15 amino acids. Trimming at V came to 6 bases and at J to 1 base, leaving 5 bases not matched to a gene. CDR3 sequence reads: CASSRRTGSYNEQFF. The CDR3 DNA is TGTGCCAGCAGCAGACGGACAGGGTCCTACAATGAGCAGTTCTTC.

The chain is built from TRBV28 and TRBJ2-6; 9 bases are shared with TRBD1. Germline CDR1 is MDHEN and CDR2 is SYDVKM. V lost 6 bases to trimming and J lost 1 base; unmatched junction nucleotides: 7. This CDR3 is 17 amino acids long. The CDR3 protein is CASSSQGARSGANVLTF. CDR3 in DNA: TGTGCCAGCAGCTCACAGGGGGCCCGGTCTGGGGCCAACGTCCTGACTTTC.

In DNA, the CDR3 is TGTGCCAGTAGAGAGGGGGGGAAAGAGACCCAGTACTTC. It translates to CASREGGKETQYF. This sequence joins TRBV19 and TRBJ2-5; perhaps TRBD2 as D (7 bases). This CDR3 is built from 13 residues. Trimming stripped 6 bases from V and 3 bases from J, with 11 bases between. Germline V gene sequence: CDR1 LNHDA, CDR2 SQIVND (reference sequence).

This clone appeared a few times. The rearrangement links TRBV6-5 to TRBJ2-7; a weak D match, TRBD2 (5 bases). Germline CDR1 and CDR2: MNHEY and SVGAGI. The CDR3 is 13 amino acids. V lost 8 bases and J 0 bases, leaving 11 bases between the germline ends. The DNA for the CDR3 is TGTGCCAGCGGGGAGTCGACCTCCTACGAGCAGTACTTC. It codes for CASGESTSYEQYF.

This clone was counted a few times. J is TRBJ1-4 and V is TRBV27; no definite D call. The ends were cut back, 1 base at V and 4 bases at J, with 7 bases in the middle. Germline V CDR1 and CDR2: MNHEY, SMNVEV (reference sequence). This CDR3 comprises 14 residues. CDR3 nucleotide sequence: TGTGCCAGCAGTTTATTGGGAGATAATGAAAAACTGTTTTTT. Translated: CASSLLGDNEKLFF.

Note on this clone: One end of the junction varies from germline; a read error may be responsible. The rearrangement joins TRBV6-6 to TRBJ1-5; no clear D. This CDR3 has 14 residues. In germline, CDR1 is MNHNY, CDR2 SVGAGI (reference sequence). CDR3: CASSYGRLNQPQHF. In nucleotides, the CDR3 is TGTGCCAGTAGTTACGGCCGACTCAATCAGCCCCAGCATTTT.

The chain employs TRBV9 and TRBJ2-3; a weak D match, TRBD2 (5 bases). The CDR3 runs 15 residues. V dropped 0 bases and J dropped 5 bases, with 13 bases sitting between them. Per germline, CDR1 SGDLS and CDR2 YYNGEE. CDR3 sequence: CASSVDPGTGDTQYF. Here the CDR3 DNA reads TGTGCCAGCAGCGTAGATCCGGGAACGGGAGATACGCAGTATTTT.

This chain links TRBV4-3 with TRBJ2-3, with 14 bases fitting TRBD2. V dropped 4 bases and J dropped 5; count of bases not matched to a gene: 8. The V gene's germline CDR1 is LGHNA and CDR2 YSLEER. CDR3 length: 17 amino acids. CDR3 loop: CASSPGRLAGGGDTQYF. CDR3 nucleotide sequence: TGCGCCAGCAGCCCGGGAAGACTAGCGGGAGGGGGAGATACGCAGTATTTT.

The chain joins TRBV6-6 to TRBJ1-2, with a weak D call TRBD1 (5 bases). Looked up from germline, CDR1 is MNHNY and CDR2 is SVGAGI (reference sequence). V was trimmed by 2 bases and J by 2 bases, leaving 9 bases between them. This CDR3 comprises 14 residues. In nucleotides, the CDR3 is TGTGCCAGCAGTTACGGGGGGGGAAACTATGGCTACACCTTC. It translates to CASSYGGGNYGYTF.

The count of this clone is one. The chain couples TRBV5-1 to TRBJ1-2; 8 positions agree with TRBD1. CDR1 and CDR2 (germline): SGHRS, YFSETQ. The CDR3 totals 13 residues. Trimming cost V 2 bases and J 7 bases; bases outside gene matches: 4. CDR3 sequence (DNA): TGCGCCAGCAGCTTCCGGACAGGGCCTGGCTACACCTTC. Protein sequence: CASSFRTGPGYTF.

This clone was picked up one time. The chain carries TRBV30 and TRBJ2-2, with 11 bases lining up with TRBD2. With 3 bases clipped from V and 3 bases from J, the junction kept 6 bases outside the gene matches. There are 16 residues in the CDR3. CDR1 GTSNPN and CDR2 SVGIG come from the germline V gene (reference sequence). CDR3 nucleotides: TGTGCCTGGAGCTCCCTACTAGCGGGAGACACCGGGGAGCTGTTTTTT. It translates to CAWSSLLAGDTGELFF.

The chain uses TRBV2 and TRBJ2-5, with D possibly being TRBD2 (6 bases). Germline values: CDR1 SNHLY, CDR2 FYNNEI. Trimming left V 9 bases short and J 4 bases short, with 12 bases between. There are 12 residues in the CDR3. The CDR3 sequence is CASMTRRETQYF. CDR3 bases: TGTGCCAGTATGACTAGGAGAGAGACCCAGTACTTC.

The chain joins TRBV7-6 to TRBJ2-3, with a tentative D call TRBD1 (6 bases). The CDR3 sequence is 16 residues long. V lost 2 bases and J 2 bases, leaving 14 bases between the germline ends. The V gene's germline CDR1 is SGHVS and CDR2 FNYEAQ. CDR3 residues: CASSLRRGGPTDTQYF. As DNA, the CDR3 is TGTGCCAGCAGCTTAAGAAGAGGGGGTCCCACAGATACGCAGTATTTT.

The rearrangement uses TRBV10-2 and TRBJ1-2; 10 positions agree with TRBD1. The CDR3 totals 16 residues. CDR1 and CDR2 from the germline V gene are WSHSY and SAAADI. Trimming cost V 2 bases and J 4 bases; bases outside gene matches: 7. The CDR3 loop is CASSERGQGVPYGYTF. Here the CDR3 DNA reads TGCGCCAGCAGTGAGCGAGGACAGGGGGTTCCCTATGGCTACACCTTC.